This T cell receptor (beta chain) was captured in a study of cytomegalovirus exposure and HLA in healthy donors. Study-level points and caveats: Prediction of most subjects' HLA-A and HLA-B alleles by TCR beta sequences was reportedly accurate.

This clone was seen only a few times. What it recognizes is unknown. Although they were nominally healthy when sampled, donors likely had unrecorded immune exposures. The PCR was carried out with 60 Vbeta primers and 13 Jbeta primers. Repertoires were generated with immunoSEQ multiplex PCR, while TCRdb's copy carries only in-frame clones and drops some. Of 100,000 to 150,000 clones in the sample, around 67% were seen once. Germline-derived CDR1 and CDR2 are MNHEY and SMNVEV (reference sequence). Between the trimmed V and J ends, which lost 4 bases and 4 bases, there was a span of 19 bases. This CDR3 has 16 residues.

The TCR comes from a woman in her 40s in good health and CMV-seronegative. Source material: PBMCs. The rearrangement joins TRBV27 to TRBJ1-2, with D maybe TRBD1 (5 bases). CDR3 protein: CASSSIGANSGYGYTF. In DNA form, the CDR3 reads TGTGCCAGCAGTTCAATAGGGGCTAATTCTGGCTATGGCTACACCTTC.